This T cell receptor beta chain was sequenced for a study of T cells and Merkel cell carcinoma outcomes. General study points: Repertoire plus T-cell density reportedly predicted Merkel cell carcinoma outcomes.

The sample holds a few counts of this clone. Its antigen is unknown. The CDR3 runs 14 residues. Per germline, CDR1 KGHSH and CDR2 LQKENI. V was cut by 2 bases and J by 2 bases, with 9 bases left in between. The method was immunoSEQ multiplex PCR; TCRdb's version includes in-frame clones alone and lacks a portion of them. The repertoire holds just over 15,000 clones, more than 75% seen once, with approximately 8% in the top ten. The source material was tumor tissue from Merkel cell carcinoma. The TCR was taken from a human donor with Merkel cell carcinoma. The chain is built from TRBV18 and TRBJ1-2; the D is unclear. The CDR3 is CASSPTKSNYGYTF. The CDR3 DNA reads TGTGCCAGCTCACCAACCAAGTCCAACTATGGCTACACCTTC.